This T cell receptor (beta chain) stems from a study of T cells expressing NK-cell markers. The wider study: The study sequenced eight donors, seven HCMV-seropositive and one seronegative. Regarding the study as a whole: The leading position in the CD3+CD56-NKG2C+ fraction of several donors also went to these clonotypes.

The CDR3 has 16 residues. The germline CDR1 and CDR2 sequences are SGHRS and YFSETQ. As to this clonotype: As yet, its antigen is unknown.

From the 5' RACE reads, TCRdb lists one entry per CDR3 protein and no DNA. This sample's table has roughly 280,000 distinct CDR3 sequences. This TCR was recovered from a man in his late teens or twenties in good health. J is TRBJ2-2 and V is TRBV5-1; TCRdb's assignment of TRBD1 cannot be checked, as there is no DNA. Sequencing used blood T cells: a sorted CD56 or NKG2C T cell subset, CD4+ or CD8+ T cells, or bulk PBMC T cells (not recorded which). CDR3 sequence: CASSSTRQAYTGELFF.